The 31 T cell receptor beta chains below come from one sample, sequenced in a study of blood T cell repertoires in COVID-19. Generated by immunoSEQ multiplex PCR, the TCRdb table keeps only in-frame clones and is missing some. The sample gives about 190,000 clones, 70% to 80% of which show up once; under 15% is in the top ten. Sequencing input: peripheral blood. The source of these receptors is a woman aged 50 to 60 with acute or convalescent COVID-19.

V gene TRBV19 combines with J gene TRBJ2-3, with a weak D call TRBD2 (5 bases). This CDR3 is 15 amino acids long. With 9 bases removed from V and 1 base from J, the gap between germline ends came to 17 bases. Germline CDR1 LNHDA, CDR2 SQIVND (reference sequence). CDR3 protein: CASTTAGLGTDTQYF. The CDR3 DNA sequence: TGTGCCAGCACCACTGCGGGTTTAGGCACAGATACGCAGTATTTT.

The chain carries TRBV7-8 and TRBJ2-1; 11 nucleotides line up with TRBD2. CDR3 length: 15 residues. V lost 5 bases, J lost 4 bases, and 4 bases stayed unmatched. Per germline, CDR1 SGHVS and CDR2 FQNEAQ. CDR3 DNA sequence: TGTGCCAGCAGCCGAGGACTAGCGGGTTACAATGAGCAGTTCTTC. Its translation is CASSRGLAGYNEQFF.

This clone was recorded once. The chain couples TRBV24-1 to TRBJ2-3; TRBD1 aligns across 10 bases. CDR3 length: 16 residues. Germline V CDR1 and CDR2: KGHDR, SFDVKD. J gave up 2 bases and V 6 bases, and 7 bases lay outside the gene matches. The CDR3 is CATSKTGTGVTDTQYF. The CDR3 DNA reads TGTGCCACCAGTAAAACCGGGACAGGGGTCACAGATACGCAGTATTTT.

V gene TRBV28 combines with J gene TRBJ2-7; D remains unclear. Trimming removed 8 bases from V and 1 base from J, with 12 bases in between. The CDR3 is 13 residues long. Germline V lookup: CDR1 MDHEN, CDR2 SYDVKM. The CDR3 DNA sequence: TGTGCCAGCGGTCCCGGTAGATCCTACGAGCAGTACTTC. Residues: CASGPGRSYEQYF.

This chain uses TRBV28 with TRBJ1-5, with 10 bases matching TRBD1. J gave up 2 bases and V 2 bases, and 6 bases lay outside the gene matches. Germline V gene sequence: CDR1 MDHEN, CDR2 SYDVKM. The CDR3 covers 17 residues. The CDR3 DNA is TGTGCCAGCAGTTTACCGACAGGGGGCGAAGGCAATCAGCCCCAGCATTTT. Translation: CASSLPTGGEGNQPQHF.

This chain connects TRBV7-8 to TRBJ2-1; 11 bases align to TRBD2. Germline CDR1 and CDR2: SGHVS and FQNEAQ. CDR3 length: 17 amino acids. J gave up 4 bases and V 3 bases, and 8 bases lay outside the gene matches. The CDR3 region has the DNA TGTGCCAGCAGCTTCATCCCCGGGACTAGCGGATACAATGAGCAGTTCTTC. Its translation: CASSFIPGTSGYNEQFF.

The rearrangement joins TRBV19 to TRBJ2-7, with 7 bases identical to TRBD2. V lost 3 bases and J lost 0; bases outside the gene matches: 5. Germline values: CDR1 LNHDA, CDR2 SQIVND (reference sequence). The CDR3 covers 15 residues. The CDR3 reads CASSISGTRSYEQYF. CDR3 bases: TGTGCCAGTAGTATCAGCGGGACTCGCTCCTACGAGCAGTACTTC.

The chain joins TRBV12-2 to TRBJ2-7; TRBD2 is the table's D call and was not checked against the DNA. TRBV12-2 counts as a pseudogene. The CDR3 runs 15 residues. The CDR3 nucleotides are TGTGCAAGTCGCTTAGCGAGGGCTACAGCCTACGAGCAGTACTTC. Protein: CASRLARATAYEQYF.

V and J are TRBV9 and TRBJ1-2, with D hard to call. CDR1 and CDR2 (germline): SGDLS, YYNGEE. The V end lost 0 bases, the J end lost 3 bases, and 12 bases lay between the germline ends. The CDR3 has 15 amino acids. The CDR3 sequence: CASSVGVGWDYGYTF. DNA for the CDR3: TGTGCCAGCAGCGTAGGAGTGGGCTGGGACTATGGCTACACCTTC.

This clone was found once. This chain joins TRBV11-2 and TRBJ2-3, with D possibly matching TRBD1 (6 bases). CDR1 is SGHAT, CDR2 FQNNGV, per germline. The ends were cut back, 5 bases at V and 0 bases at J, with 18 bases in the middle. The CDR3 runs 17 residues. The CDR3 sequence: CASSPNRYGQSTDTQYF. CDR3 coding DNA: TGTGCCAGCAGCCCCAACCGATACGGACAGAGCACAGATACGCAGTATTTT.

The rearrangement links TRBV7-2 to TRBJ2-2, with D perhaps TRBD2 (5 bases). Trimming shortened V by 7 bases and J by 4 bases, and 16 bases separated the two germline ends. CDR3 length: 15 residues. In germline, CDR1 is SGHTA, CDR2 FQGNSA. For the CDR3, the DNA is TGTGCCAGCATTGCCGGGAAAAGAGGCACCGGGGAGCTGTTTTTT. Residues: CASIAGKRGTGELFF.

The rearrangement links TRBV5-4 to TRBJ2-3, with D possibly TRBD2 on 5 matching bases. V was pared by 1 base and J by 3 bases, with 9 bases between. Germline CDR1 and CDR2: SGHNT and YYREEE (reference sequence). This CDR3 has 14 residues. The CDR3 region is CASSLMRGTDTQYF. CDR3 in DNA: TGTGCCAGCAGCTTGATGAGAGGGACAGATACGCAGTATTTT.

V usage is TRBV14 and J usage is TRBJ1-3; 7 bases agree with TRBD1. V trimming: 4 bases; J trimming: 2 bases; junction bases outside the gene matches: 2. The CDR3 sequence is 14 residues long. Per germline, CDR1 SGHDN and CDR2 FVKESK. The CDR3 DNA sequence: TGTGCCAGCAGCCCTGACAGGGCTGGAAACACCATATATTTT. As protein: CASSPDRAGNTIYF.

CDR3 in amino acids: CASSLRTSGGAGDTQYF. In nucleotides, the CDR3 is TGCGCCAGCAGCTTGAGGACTAGCGGGGGGGCAGGAGATACGCAGTATTTT. The chain employs TRBV5-1 and TRBJ2-3; 15 positions agree with TRBD2. V lost 1 base and J lost 5; bases outside the gene matches: 5. This CDR3 spans 17 amino acids. Germline lookup yields CDR1 SGHRS and CDR2 YFSETQ.

This sequence joins TRBV7-8 and TRBJ2-1; 12 bases are shared with TRBD1. This CDR3 contains 19 residues. Losses at the gene ends were 1 base for V and 5 bases for J; bases not matched to a gene: 12. Per germline, CDR1 SGHVS and CDR2 FQNEAQ. The chain's CDR3 is CASSLEGLSGDRGHNEQFF. The CDR3 DNA reads as TGTGCCAGCAGCTTAGAAGGTTTATCGGGGGACAGGGGGCACAATGAGCAGTTCTTC. Using reference TRBV7-8 and TRBJ2-1 for the parts outside the CDR3, the full variable domain is GAGVSQSPRYKVAKRGQDVALRCDPISGHVSLFWYQQALGQGPEFLTYFQNEAQLDKSGLPSDRFFAERPEGSVSTLKIQRTQQEDSAVYLCASSLEGLSGDRGHNEQFFGPGTRLTVL.

This rearrangement joins TRBV5-1 to TRBJ2-7; 9 bases agree with TRBD1. CDR1 and CDR2 (germline): SGHRS, YFSETQ. The CDR3 totals 17 residues. J was trimmed by 2 bases and V by 5 bases; bases with no gene match: 14. The DNA of the CDR3 is TGCGCCAGCAGAGCCCTCTCCACAGGGGGCCGTACCTACGAGCAGTACTTC. Its protein product is CASRALSTGGRTYEQYF.

The V gene is TRBV6-5, the J gene TRBJ1-5; D is undetermined. The germline V gene has CDR1 MNHEY and CDR2 SVGAGI. Trimming stripped 6 bases from V and 0 bases from J, with 9 bases between. The length of the CDR3 is 14 residues. CDR3 loop: CASSRLSSNQPQHF. The CDR3 nucleotides are TGTGCCAGCAGCCGACTCAGTAGCAATCAGCCCCAGCATTTT.

The V gene is TRBV30, the J gene TRBJ1-5, with D uncertain. There are 13 residues in the CDR3. V was trimmed by 2 bases and J by 2 bases, leaving 7 bases between them. Germline CDR1 and CDR2: GTSNPN and SVGIG (reference sequence). The CDR3 protein is CAWSPRGNQPQHF. In nucleotides, the CDR3 is TGTGCCTGGAGTCCGCGGGGCAATCAGCCCCAGCATTTT.

The rearrangement joins TRBV14 to TRBJ1-3, with D perhaps TRBD1 (5 bases). The CDR3 spans 17 residues. The germline V gene has CDR1 SGHDN and CDR2 FVKESK. Between the trimmed V and J ends, which lost 0 bases and 4 bases, there was a span of 16 bases. Here the CDR3 reads CASSQEGWTSQGNTIYF. CDR3 DNA: TGTGCCAGCAGCCAAGAGGGCTGGACATCTCAAGGAAACACCATATATTTT.

CDR3 residues: CASSFSGIMDYEQYF. CDR3 nucleotides: TGTGCCAGCAGTTTTTCGGGGATTATGGATTACGAGCAGTACTTC. The J gene is TRBJ2-7, the V gene TRBV28, with D possibly being TRBD2 (5 bases). This CDR3 is built from 15 residues. The V gene lost 3 bases and the J gene lost 4 bases, with 16 bases spanning the gap. Per the germline V gene, CDR1 is MDHEN and CDR2 is SYDVKM.

The chain carries TRBV6-5 and TRBJ2-3, with 7 bases identical to TRBD2. The CDR3 length is 15 residues. Germline trimming cut 5 bases from V and 2 bases from J; bases unmatched to any gene: 7. The V gene's germline CDR1 is MNHEY and CDR2 SVGAGI. CDR3 amino acids: CASSHRGRDTDTQYF. Here the CDR3 DNA reads TGTGCCAGCAGTCACCGAGGGAGGGACACAGATACGCAGTATTTT.

This clone was observed once. The gene calls are TRBV6-2 or TRBV6-3 and TRBJ2-7; maybe TRBD2 (6 bases). V lost 2 bases and J 6 bases, leaving 8 bases between the germline ends. The CDR3 is 12 residues long. CDR1 and CDR2 (germline): MNHEY, SVGEGT. In DNA form, the CDR3 reads TGTGCCAGCAGTTACCAGCGGGCCGAGCAGTACTTC. It specifies CASSYQRAEQYF.

The chain combines TRBV7-9 with TRBJ2-1; TRBD2 aligns across 10 bases. The CDR3 contains 19 residues. Germline V CDR1 and CDR2: SEHNR, FQNEAQ (reference sequence). V shed 0 bases, J shed 0 bases, and the junction held 8 bases outside the gene matches. The CDR3 bases are TGTGCCAGCAGCTTAGCCTCGGCTAGCGGGAGATCCTCCTACAATGAGCAGTTCTTC. Residues: CASSLASASGRSSYNEQFF.

The table lists this clone with a few counts. The rearrangement uses TRBV6-5 and TRBJ2-5; TRBD2 matches at 7 bases. The CDR3 is 15 amino acids. The trim removed 5 bases at V and 5 bases at J, leaving 11 bases unmatched. Germline V gives CDR1 MNHEY, CDR2 SVGAGI. This CDR3 is CASSQLAGPLETQYF. In DNA form, the CDR3 reads TGTGCCAGCAGTCAGTTAGCGGGCCCTCTTGAGACCCAGTACTTC.

V gene TRBV30 combines with J gene TRBJ2-6; 7 nucleotides match TRBD1. Germline V lookup: CDR1 GTSNPN, CDR2 SVGIG (reference sequence). CDR3 length: 18 residues. Trimming took 0 bases from V and 1 from J; bases not matched to a gene: 9. Here the CDR3 DNA reads TGTGCCTGGAGTGTACGACAGGGTATGTGGTCTGGGGCCAACGTCCTGACTTTC. It translates to CAWSVRQGMWSGANVLTF.

This clone was counted between two and nine times. The rearrangement uses TRBV19 and TRBJ1-2; D is undetermined. CDR3 length equals 12 residues. Germline V gene data show CDR1 as LNHDA and CDR2 as SQIVND (reference sequence). The V gene lost 4 bases and the J gene lost 2 bases, with 5 bases spanning the gap. The CDR3 region is CASSRGNYGYTF. In nucleotides, the CDR3 is TGTGCCAGTAGTAGAGGAAACTATGGCTACACCTTC.

This rearrangement joins TRBV9 to TRBJ2-1, with D perhaps matching TRBD2 (6 bases). Germline V lookup: CDR1 SGDLS, CDR2 YYNGEE. CDR3 length: 16 amino acids. Trimming removed 2 bases at V and 0 bases at J, with 12 bases between. The DNA of the CDR3 is TGTGCCAGCAGCGTGGGCGGGGATAGCTCCTACAATGAGCAGTTCTTC. It codes for CASSVGGDSSYNEQFF.

The chain recombines TRBV4-1 with TRBJ2-2; 8 bases line up with TRBD2. The J segment lost 3 bases and the V segment lost 0 bases, leaving 3 bases of the junction unmatched. CDR1 is MGHRA and CDR2 is YSYEKL in the germline V gene. The CDR3 is 16 residues long. The CDR3: CASSQDGTSYTGELFF. CDR3 in DNA: TGCGCCAGCAGCCAAGACGGGACTAGTTACACCGGGGAGCTGTTTTTT.

This clone was detected only a few times. This chain links TRBV10-3 with TRBJ1-4; 8 nucleotides agree with TRBD1. Losses at the gene ends were 0 bases for V and 5 bases for J; bases not matched to a gene: 2. In germline, CDR1 is ENHRY, CDR2 SYGVKD. The CDR3 sequence is 15 residues long. CDR3 nucleotides: TGTGCCATCAGTGAGTCGGACAGGGTGAATGAAAAACTGTTTTTT. Its translation is CAISESDRVNEKLFF.

The chain combines TRBV19 with TRBJ2-2; 9 nucleotides agree with TRBD1. Per the germline V gene, CDR1 is LNHDA and CDR2 is SQIVND (reference sequence). The V and J ends lost 3 bases and 0 bases, in that order; junction bases with no gene match: 5. There are 17 residues in the CDR3. CDR3 sequence: CASSIRGTGSNTGELFF. DNA for the CDR3: TGTGCCAGTAGTATCAGGGGGACAGGGTCGAACACCGGGGAGCTGTTTTTT.

Only a few counts were recorded for this clone. V usage is TRBV19 and J usage is TRBJ1-4; no firm D call. Germline CDR1 is LNHDA and CDR2 is SQIVND (reference sequence). Trimming removed 7 bases at V and 4 bases at J, with 22 bases between. The CDR3 runs 17 residues. The CDR3 DNA follows: TGTGCCAGTACTCCGGGGAGGAGTGGAAGCCTTAATGAAAAACTGTTTTTT. This gives the protein CASTPGRSGSLNEKLFF.